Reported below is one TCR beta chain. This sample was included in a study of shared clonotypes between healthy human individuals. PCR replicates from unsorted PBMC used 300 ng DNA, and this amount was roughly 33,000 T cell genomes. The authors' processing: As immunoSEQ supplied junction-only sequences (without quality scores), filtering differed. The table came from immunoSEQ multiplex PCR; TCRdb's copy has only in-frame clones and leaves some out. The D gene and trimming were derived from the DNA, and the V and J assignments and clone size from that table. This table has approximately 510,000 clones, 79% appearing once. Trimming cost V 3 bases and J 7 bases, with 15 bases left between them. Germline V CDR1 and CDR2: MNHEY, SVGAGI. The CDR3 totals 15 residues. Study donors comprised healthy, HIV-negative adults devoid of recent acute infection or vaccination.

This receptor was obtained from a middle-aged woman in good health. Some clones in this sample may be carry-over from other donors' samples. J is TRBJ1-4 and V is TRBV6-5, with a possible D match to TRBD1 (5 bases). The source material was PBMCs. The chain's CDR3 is CASSYSSRTGEKLFF. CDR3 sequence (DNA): TGTGCCAGCAGTTATTCTTCACGAACAGGTGAAAAACTGTTTTTT.